Presented here are 22 T cell receptor beta chains from one specimen sequenced in a study of blood T cell repertoires in COVID-19. Repertoires were generated with immunoSEQ multiplex PCR, while TCRdb's copy carries only in-frame clones and drops some. The sample consists of roughly 340,000 clones, over 70% of them appearing once. Sequencing was performed on peripheral blood. The receptors derive from a woman aged 45-65 years with COVID-19, enrolled during active disease.

This rearrangement joins TRBV5-1 to TRBJ1-2; D is perhaps TRBD1 (5 bases). Per germline, CDR1 SGHRS and CDR2 YFSETQ. The CDR3 loop spans 15 amino acids. Trimming took 0 bases from V and 0 from J, leaving 9 bases between them. This chain's CDR3 is CASSLEGKTNYGYTF. CDR3 nucleotide sequence: TGCGCCAGCAGCTTGGAGGGGAAAACTAACTATGGCTACACCTTC.

This chain connects TRBV3-1 (or the pseudogene TRBV3-2) to TRBJ1-1; 9 bases line up with TRBD1. Germline values: CDR1 LGHDT, CDR2 YNNKEL (reference sequence). J was trimmed by 5 bases and V by 4 bases; bases with no gene match: 11. This CDR3 has 16 residues. CDR3 DNA sequence: TGTGCCAGCAGCCCAAGGGGACAGGGTTTTAATACTGAAGCTTTCTTT. The encoded protein is CASSPRGQGFNTEAFF.

CDR3 residues: CASSQGPQAFSGNTIYF. The DNA for the CDR3 is TGCGCCAGCAGCCAAGGGCCCCAGGCATTCTCTGGAAACACCATATATTTT. This chain uses TRBV4-1 with TRBJ1-3, with D unresolved. This CDR3 comprises 17 residues. Germline-derived CDR1 and CDR2 are MGHRA and YSYEKL. Trimming removed 1 base from V and 0 bases from J, with 13 bases in between.

The chain is built from TRBV7-9 and TRBJ2-7, with 7 bases matching TRBD1. CDR3 length: 12 residues. CDR1 is SEHNR and CDR2 is FQNEAQ in the germline V gene (reference sequence). The J segment lost 6 bases and the V segment lost 5 bases, leaving 4 bases of the junction unmatched. Here the CDR3 reads CASSPGTVEQYF. The CDR3 nucleotides read TGTGCCAGCAGCCCAGGGACAGTCGAGCAGTACTTC.

This rearrangement joins TRBV18 to TRBJ2-2; a weak D match, TRBD2 (5 bases). The CDR3 length is 15 residues. CDR1 and CDR2 (germline): KGHSH, LQKENI. The V end was cut by 1 base, the J end by 7 bases, with 13 bases between. CDR3 in amino acids: CASSPLRGDGGELFF. For the CDR3, the DNA is TGTGCCAGCTCACCACTACGGGGTGACGGCGGGGAGCTGTTTTTT.

This chain connects TRBV7-9 to TRBJ2-5; possible D gene TRBD2, 6 bases. CDR1 and CDR2 from the germline V gene are SEHNR and FQNEAQ (reference sequence). This CDR3 has 14 residues. V lost 2 bases and J 4 bases, leaving 11 bases between the germline ends. Here the CDR3 DNA reads TGTGCCAGCAGCTTAATGGGGGGAGGAGAGACCCAGTACTTC. It codes for CASSLMGGGETQYF.

The chain carries TRBV27 and TRBJ1-6; unclear D gene. There are 14 residues in the CDR3. The V and J ends lost 5 bases and 6 bases respectively, with 11 bases between them. The germline V gene has CDR1 MNHEY and CDR2 SMNVEV (reference sequence). The CDR3 DNA reads TGTGCCAGCAGTCCTCGGGAGGGTAATTCACCCCTCCACTTT. Translation gives CASSPREGNSPLHF.

The V and J genes are TRBV30 and TRBJ1-2, with 10 bases fitting TRBD1. CDR3 length: 14 residues. V was pared by 3 bases and J by 7 bases, with 8 bases of the junction left unmatched. Germline CDR1 GTSNPN, CDR2 SVGIG (reference sequence). The CDR3 reads CAWSSTGGLRGYTF. CDR3 DNA sequence: TGTGCCTGGAGCTCGACAGGGGGCTTACGTGGCTACACCTTC.

The chain has TRBV7-2 and TRBJ2-1; TRBD1 aligns across 8 bases. Germline CDR1 is SGHTA and CDR2 is FQGNSA. This CDR3 contains 13 residues. Trimming removed 4 bases from V and 13 bases from J; junction bases left unmatched: 9. The CDR3 spells CASSSSDRVPQFF. DNA for the CDR3: TGTGCCAGCAGCTCTTCGGACAGGGTCCCCCAGTTCTTC.

The J gene is TRBJ2-1, the V gene TRBV9; TRBD2 aligns across 10 bases. The V gene's germline CDR1 is SGDLS and CDR2 YYNGEE. After removal of 3 bases from V and 6 bases from J, the junction contained 12 bases not matched to a gene. This CDR3 has 17 residues. CDR3 in DNA: TGTGCCAGCAGCGACCCTTATAGCGGGAGGAGCGGCAATGAGCAGTTCTTC. This encodes CASSDPYSGRSGNEQFF.

The rearrangement joins TRBV7-2 to TRBJ1-3; 8 bases align to TRBD1. CDR3 size: 14 residues. Unmatched junction bases numbered 4, after V lost 5 bases and J lost 4 bases. Germline lookup yields CDR1 SGHTA and CDR2 FQGNSA. CDR3 sequence (DNA): TGTGCCAGCAGCCCAAGGACAGGGGGAAACACCATATATTTT. Residues: CASSPRTGGNTIYF. Full variable domain (remainder filled in from reference TRBV7-2 and TRBJ1-3): GAGVSQSPSNKVTEKGKDVELRCDPISGHTALYWYRQSLGQGLEFLIYFQGNSAPDKSGLPSDRFSAERTGGSVSTLTIQRTQQEDSAVYLCASSPRTGGNTIYFGEGSWLTVV.

V and J are TRBV6-2 or TRBV6-3 and TRBJ1-1, with D tentatively TRBD1 (5 bases). Trimming stripped 5 bases from V and 1 base from J, with 17 bases between. The CDR3 runs to 16 residues. Germline V lookup: CDR1 MNHEY, CDR2 SVGEGT. The CDR3 DNA reads as TGTGCCAGCAGTAGCCCGGTGGGTAGGGGGAACACTGAAGCTTTCTTT. As protein: CASSSPVGRGNTEAFF.

The gene calls are TRBV3-1 (or the pseudogene TRBV3-2) and TRBJ1-2; 7 positions match TRBD1. Germline V CDR1 and CDR2: LGHDT, YNNKEL (reference sequence). This CDR3 is built from 15 residues. J lost 8 bases, V lost 4 bases, and 13 bases had no gene match. CDR3 region: CASSPLGGALGGYTF. The CDR3 DNA sequence: TGTGCCAGCAGCCCCCTAGGGGGCGCCTTGGGGGGCTACACCTTC.

This clone is a singleton in its sample. The V and J genes are TRBV4-1 and TRBJ1-4; D gene uncertain. This CDR3 is 14 amino acids long. Trimming left V 1 base short and J 7 bases short, with 10 bases between. In germline, CDR1 is MGHRA, CDR2 YSYEKL. Written as DNA, the CDR3 is TGCGCCAGCAGCCAAGGGGCCATAAGTGAAAAACTGTTTTTT. Translating it yields CASSQGAISEKLFF.

The CDR3 protein is CSVVLARGQSHTEAFF. The CDR3, as DNA: TGCAGCGTTGTTCTAGCTCGGGGACAGTCCCACACTGAAGCTTTCTTT. V and J are TRBV29-1 and TRBJ1-1; 7 bases agree with TRBD1. In germline, CDR1 is SQVTM, CDR2 ANQGSEA. J lost 3 bases, V lost 4 bases, and 14 bases had no gene match. The CDR3 runs to 16 residues.

The gene calls are TRBV7-2 and TRBJ2-1; the match to TRBD1 covers 7 bases. Germline CDR1 SGHTA, CDR2 FQGNSA. CDR3 length equals 17 residues. Germline trimming cut 0 bases from V and 2 bases from J; bases unmatched to any gene: 7. CDR3 in amino acids: CASSLALLGGPYNEQFF. The DNA for the CDR3 is TGTGCCAGCAGCTTAGCGCTTTTAGGGGGCCCCTACAATGAGCAGTTCTTC.

The chain has TRBV5-1 and TRBJ2-1; 10 nucleotides agree with TRBD2. Germline lookup yields CDR1 SGHRS and CDR2 YFSETQ. There are 19 residues in the CDR3. Losses at the gene ends were 2 bases for V and 5 bases for J; bases not matched to a gene: 16. Written as DNA, the CDR3 is TGCGCCAGCAGCTTTAGGCTATTTTTTGGACTAGCGGTGAACAATGAGCAGTTCTTC. Protein sequence: CASSFRLFFGLAVNNEQFF.

The chain employs TRBV11-2 and TRBJ1-1; 9 positions match TRBD1. Germline V gene data show CDR1 as SGHAT and CDR2 as FQNNGV. Unmatched junction bases numbered 7, after V lost 5 bases and J lost 6 bases. CDR3 length equals 14 residues. The CDR3 DNA reads as TGTGCCAGCAGCATATCCACAGGGGGCCCTGAAGCTTTCTTT. Protein: CASSISTGGPEAFF.

The CDR3 nucleotides are TGTGCCAGCAGCGCACCAGCGGGAGGTGCAAACACCGGGGAGCTGTTTTTT. It translates to CASSAPAGGANTGELFF. The chain has TRBV9 and TRBJ2-2, with TRBD2 matching 9 bases. V shed 3 bases, J shed 2 bases, and the junction held 8 bases outside the gene matches. The CDR3 length is 17 residues. The V gene's germline CDR1 is SGDLS and CDR2 YYNGEE.

This clone was detected once. V usage is TRBV10-1 and J usage is TRBJ2-1; D not resolved. This CDR3 has 12 residues. Germline lookup yields CDR1 WNHNN and CDR2 SYGVQD (reference sequence). Trimming removed 0 bases at V and 15 bases at J, with 12 bases between. The CDR3 protein is CASSESSFGPFF. CDR3 bases: TGCGCCAGCAGTGAGTCTAGTTTTGGTCCGTTCTTC.

This chain links TRBV11-1 with TRBJ2-1; 11 bases match TRBD2. Germline trimming cut 3 bases from V and 2 bases from J; bases unmatched to any gene: 3. This CDR3 region has 16 residues. Germline CDR1 is SGHAT and CDR2 is FQDESV (reference sequence). The CDR3 here is CASSFPLAGAYNEQFF. The CDR3 DNA is TGTGCCAGCAGCTTCCCACTAGCGGGAGCCTACAATGAGCAGTTCTTC.

J is TRBJ2-1 and V is TRBV7-2; TRBD2 matches 8 bases. Looked up from germline, CDR1 is SGHTA and CDR2 is FQGNSA. The V segment lost 5 bases and the J segment 0 bases; nucleotides outside the gene matches: 0. The CDR3 spans 14 residues. CDR3 loop: CASSGTSSYNEQFF. CDR3 coding DNA: TGTGCCAGCAGCGGGACTAGCTCCTACAATGAGCAGTTCTTC.